This record looks at one T cell receptor (beta chain) sequence and its context. As a fraction of the sample, this clone is medium-sized (0.01 to 0.1%). There is no known antigen for this receptor. No quality values exist for individual bases; no much larger clone is one base distant. The sample belongs to a study of T cell changes during pregnancy in multiple sclerosis (dated by TCRdb to between 2019 and 2020). Looking at the study overall: The study examined how the T cell repertoire changed over the course of pregnancy in women with multiple sclerosis.

The library was built by means of the immunoSEQ multiplex PCR assay. TCRdb took this table from immuneACCESS and kept in-frame rearrangements with V and J called. Such tables lack part of the clones; where checked against another copy, unresolved V genes explain under half of the gap, and the rest is unexplained. Within this sample are about 40,000 clones, with over 75% of them counted one time only. The ten largest clones represent roughly 4.9% of the sample. The sequence was collected from a female donor in good health, enrolled as a control in a pregnancy study. The sequenced sample was peripheral blood, obtained in the first trimester of pregnancy.

The sequenced DNA: TGTGCCAGCAGTGACTCGAGCGGGGGGGCCAATGAGCAGTTCTTC. Its coded protein is CASSDSSGGANEQFF. Rearrangement joined TRBV6-4 to TRBJ2-1, and 10 junctional nucleotides match TRBD2. CDR3 length: 15 amino acids, cysteine to phenylalanine. The entry retains the CDR3 DNA only, 45 bases that are in frame from base 1. Based on the germline V gene, the CDR1 and CDR2 sequences are MRHNA and SNTAGT. For this chain, trimming is 0 bases at the V end and 6 bases at the J end, and the number of junction bases without a gene match is 2.